This TCR beta chain is drawn from a study of Graves' ophthalmopathy and Graves' hyperthyroidism (dated by TCRdb to the late 2010s). Background on the whole study: Peripheral blood samples were taken at the time of initial diagnosis, before any treatment was given. In five or six hyperthyroidism patients, T-cell repertoires of thyroid tissue and blood were compared. TCR beta repertoire signatures were used to distinguish Graves' ophthalmopathy from Graves' hyperthyroidism and to predict progression to ophthalmopathy. For independent validation, a separate cohort was made up of approximately 19 hyperthyroidism patients plus 17 patients who later progressed from hyperthyroidism to ophthalmopathy. In total, around 130 blood samples were TCR-sequenced: fewer than 50 ophthalmopathy, some 72 hyperthyroidism and 17 hyperthyroidism-to-ophthalmopathy patients. To explore V-J signatures that separate ophthalmopathy from hyperthyroidism, a discovery set of more than 95 patients was enrolled, consisting of under 50 with ophthalmopathy and about 60 with stable hyperthyroidism. After sampling, hyperthyroidism patients received methimazole starting at 30 mg daily, and ophthalmopathy patients received high-dose intravenous methylprednisolone.

As to this clonotype: The clone's antigen remains unknown. No per-base quality is available; no much larger clone lies one base away.

Reading from cysteine to phenylalanine, the CDR3 counts 17 amino acids. This entry keeps only the CDR3 DNA: 51 bases, framed from base 1. CDR1 and CDR2 (SGHRS, YFSETQ) derive from the germline V gene. V ends up 3 bases short and J 1 base short, with an unmatched junction base count of 12. What the work shows at the level of the full study, not this receptor alone: Sample size was not statistically predetermined, and group allocation was not concealed from the investigators. The 13-signature model separated ophthalmopathy from stable hyperthyroidism with roughly 89% sensitivity and 81.08% specificity in cross-validation, and 80%/75% in the test set. In validation, the model predicted ophthalmopathy progression with nearly 71% sensitivity and roughly 72% specificity; 12 predicted patients were CT-confirmed with GO in a median of approximately 6.5 months. Most expanded thyroid clonotypes with a frequency above 0.001 also appeared in blood, which suggests that blood repertoires may reflect the immune response in the thyroid.

The ophthalmopathy patients had moderately to severely active disease, with a Clinical Activity Score of 3 or higher, a NOSPECS grade of 4 or higher, and a disease duration of less than 3 months. Patients with other autoimmune diseases, uncontrolled infections, pregnancy or lactation were excluded from the study. Clinical symptoms, serum thyroxine, TRAb, thyroid ultrasound and orbital computed tomography formed the basis of the diagnosis. PBMCs were isolated from roughly 10 ml of fresh peripheral blood by Ficoll-Paque density gradient centrifugation. Total RNA was extracted using Trizol reagent, and RNA quality was checked on an Agilent 2100 Bioanalyzer. TCR beta CDR3 regions were amplified from RNA transcripts for repertoire sequencing. The first round was an RT-PCR using HTBI primers with the Qiagen OneStep RT-PCR kit, and this first round was followed by a second-round multiplex PCR, then size selection and purification. Sequencing of the libraries was carried out on an Illumina HiSeq2000 in paired-end mode with 100 bp reads. In the authors' own workflow: SOAPnuke was used to process the reads, throwing out any read that had adapters, had uncalled bases, had a mean Phred below 15, or lacked an exact constant-primer or identifier match. COPE v1.2.5 was used to merge high-quality paired reads. Clonotypes were defined as unique nucleotide sequences and were aligned to IMGT TRB V, D and J references using MiTCR v1.1. The analysis was limited to V-J combinations with a frequency above 0.0001, which together covered approximately 99% of repertoires. A TCR clonal expansion and chaos score per V-J combination was defined as the ratio of F50 clonal expansion to chaos observed in the TCRdist matrix. Welch's t-statistics and random forest were used to reduce the features to about a dozen V-J combinations, which were then used as input to a naive Bayes classifier. The similarity between thyroid and blood repertoires was quantified using the Morisita-Horn index. TCRdb took the public reads, trimmed them with fastp at Q25, ran MiXCR for clone calling and kept in-frame beta chains. One record per CDR3 amino acid sequence lists the most common genes and DNA. The V and J calls here are based on TCRdb, not the publication. This sample is represented by fewer than 350,000 distinct CDR3 sequences; 15% to 20% of them were singletons. 9% to 15% of the sample lies in the top ten.

This receptor was identified in an adult man with Graves' ophthalmopathy. The chain joins TRBV5-1 to TRBJ2-5; the junction holds 7 bases that match TRBD2. The sequenced sample was peripheral blood. At the DNA level, the sequence is TGCGCCAGCAGCTCCGGACTAGTTCAATTACCCCAAGAGACCCAGTACTTC. It specifies CASSSGLVQLPQETQYF.